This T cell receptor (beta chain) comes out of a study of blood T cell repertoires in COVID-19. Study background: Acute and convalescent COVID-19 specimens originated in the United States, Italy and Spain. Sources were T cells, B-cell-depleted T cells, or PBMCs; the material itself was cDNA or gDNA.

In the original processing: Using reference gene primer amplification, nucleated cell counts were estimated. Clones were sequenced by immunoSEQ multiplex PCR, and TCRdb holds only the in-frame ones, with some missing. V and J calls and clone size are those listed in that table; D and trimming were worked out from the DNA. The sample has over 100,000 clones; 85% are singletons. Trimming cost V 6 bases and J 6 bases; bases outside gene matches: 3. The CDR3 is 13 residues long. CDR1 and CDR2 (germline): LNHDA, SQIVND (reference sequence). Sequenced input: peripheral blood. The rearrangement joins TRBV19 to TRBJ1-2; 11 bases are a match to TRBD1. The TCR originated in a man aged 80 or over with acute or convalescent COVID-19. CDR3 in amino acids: CASRSGQGDGYTF. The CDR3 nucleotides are TGTGCCAGTAGATCGGGACAGGGGGATGGCTACACCTTC.